A single sample gave rise to the 16 T cell receptor beta chains below, sequenced in a study of cytomegalovirus exposure and HLA in healthy donors. PCR primers comprised 60 Vbeta and 13 Jbeta primers. Measured with immunoSEQ multiplex PCR; TCRdb has only the in-frame clones, and not every one. The sample consists of under 150,000 clones, roughly three quarters of them appearing once. The sample taken for sequencing was PBMCs. The origin of the receptors is a woman younger than 30 in good health and CMV-seronegative.

In this sample, this clone turned up a few times. The chain links TRBV13 to TRBJ1-2; possibly TRBD1 for D (6 bases). Trimming pared 6 bases from V and 5 bases from J, leaving 22 bases between. Germline V gene data show CDR1 as PRHDT and CDR2 as FYEKMQ (reference sequence). The CDR3 contains 16 residues. The CDR3 DNA sequence: TGTGCCAGCAGTATAAAATTACCCGGGACACCTTATGGCTACACCTTC. It specifies CASSIKLPGTPYGYTF.

This rearrangement joins TRBV2 to TRBJ2-7, with a weak D call TRBD2 (5 bases). Looked up from germline, CDR1 is SNHLY and CDR2 is FYNNEI. Trimming removed 6 bases from V and 7 bases from J, with 13 bases in between. This CDR3 comprises 12 residues. The CDR3 coding sequence is TGTGCCAGCAGGCAAGGACTGCCGGAGCAGTACTTC. It specifies CASRQGLPEQYF.

This sequence joins TRBV15 and TRBJ2-7, with D perhaps matching TRBD2 (5 bases). V was trimmed by 0 bases and J by 4 bases, leaving 13 bases between them. Per germline, CDR1 LNHNV and CDR2 YYDKDF (reference sequence). The CDR3 is 15 amino acids. This chain's CDR3 is CATSRDSRGAYEQYF. The CDR3 nucleotides are TGTGCCACCAGCAGAGATAGCCGGGGTGCTTACGAGCAGTACTTC.

V is TRBV5-6 and J is TRBJ1-2, with 10 nucleotides matching TRBD1. CDR1 SGHDT and CDR2 YYEEEE come from the germline V gene. The CDR3 sequence is 15 residues long. The junction had 7 bases not matched to a gene; V was cut back by 4 bases and J by 4 bases. CDR3 residues: CASSPGQGLVYGYTF. The CDR3 DNA reads TGTGCCAGCAGCCCGGGACAGGGGTTGGTCTATGGCTACACCTTC.

This rearrangement joins TRBV2 to TRBJ2-1; tentative D call: TRBD2 (6 bases). Germline V gives CDR1 SNHLY, CDR2 FYNNEI. Trimming left V 4 bases short and J 7 bases short, with 20 bases between. The CDR3 is 16 amino acids. For the CDR3, the DNA is TGTGCCAGCAGTGCCCCCCGGACGGGAGATCTAAATGAGCAGTTCTTC. This codes for CASSAPRTGDLNEQFF.

The chain links TRBV5-1 to TRBJ1-2; 8 bases are shared with TRBD1. With 0 bases clipped from V and 7 bases from J, the junction kept 11 bases outside the gene matches. Germline V gene sequence: CDR1 SGHRS, CDR2 YFSETQ. CDR3 size: 16 residues. Here the CDR3 DNA reads TGCGCCAGCAGCTTGGGCAGGGGGCACACAATGGGTGGCTACACCTTC. As protein: CASSLGRGHTMGGYTF.

This clone was seen more than once but under ten times. CDR3 sequence (DNA): TGTGCCAGCAGTGAAGGACTAGCGGGGTCGAATGAGCAGTTCTTC. Protein: CASSEGLAGSNEQFF. The V call is TRBV6-1, the J call TRBJ2-1; 11 nucleotides line up with TRBD2. V trimming: 1 base; J trimming: 7 bases; junction bases outside the gene matches: 3. CDR1 MNHNS and CDR2 SASEGT come from the germline V gene. The CDR3 spans 15 residues.

This clone was recorded only once. The J gene is TRBJ2-7, the V gene TRBV19; tentatively, D is TRBD1 (5 bases). Germline V gene sequence: CDR1 LNHDA, CDR2 SQIVND (reference sequence). The germline V and J ends were trimmed by 3 bases and 2 bases, with 8 bases remaining between them. There are 13 residues in the CDR3. The CDR3 here is CASSIGRAYEQYF. CDR3 DNA sequence: TGTGCCAGTAGTATCGGCAGGGCCTACGAGCAGTACTTC.

The chain carries TRBV7-9 and TRBJ2-7; maybe TRBD1 (5 bases). The V end was cut by 4 bases, the J end by 6 bases, with 16 bases between. This CDR3 comprises 14 residues. Per germline, CDR1 SEHNR and CDR2 FQNEAQ (reference sequence). Written as DNA, the CDR3 is TGTGCCAGCAGCTCGGACACCCAGTCGACCGAGCAGTACTTC. This sequence encodes CASSSDTQSTEQYF.

The CDR3, as DNA: TGCGCCAGCAGCACGGGGGGGAGCTCCTACAATGAGCAGTTCTTC. Translated, it gives CASSTGGSSYNEQFF. V gene TRBV5-1 combines with J gene TRBJ2-1; 8 nucleotides match TRBD2. J gave up 0 bases and V 4 bases, and 3 bases lay outside the gene matches. This CDR3 is 15 amino acids long. Germline CDR1 and CDR2: SGHRS and YFSETQ. Full variable domain (rest looked up from reference TRBV5-1 and TRBJ2-1): KAGVTQTPRYLIKTRGQQVTLSCSPISGHRSVSWYQQTPGQGLQFLFEYFSETQRNKGNFPGRFSGRQFSNSRSEMNVSTLELGDSALYLCASSTGGSSYNEQFFGPGTRLTVL.

The chain uses TRBV7-2 and TRBJ1-1; the match to TRBD1 covers 9 bases. The ends lost 6 bases at V and 0 bases at J; junction bases unmatched: 5. The CDR3 spans 15 residues. Germline V CDR1 and CDR2: SGHTA, FQGNSA. The CDR3 spells CASRDRGVMNTEAFF. The CDR3 bases are TGTGCCAGCAGAGACAGGGGGGTTATGAACACTGAAGCTTTCTTT.

The chain combines TRBV23-1 with TRBJ2-3; TRBD1 matches 10 bases. TRBV23-1 belongs to the ORF category, with a function that is uncertain. The CDR3 spans 16 residues. The V and J ends lost 0 bases and 5 bases, in that order; junction bases with no gene match: 5. CDR3 sequence: CASSQSRTGGRDTQYF. The CDR3 DNA is TGCGCCAGCAGTCAATCGCGGACAGGGGGGAGAGATACGCAGTATTTT.

The rearrangement uses TRBV7-6 and TRBJ2-1; D is perhaps TRBD1 (5 bases). This CDR3 region has 15 residues. V dropped 1 base and J dropped 0 bases, with 7 bases sitting between them. Per germline, CDR1 SGHVS and CDR2 FNYEAQ. CDR3 sequence: CASSLETGSYNEQFF. The CDR3 DNA is TGTGCCAGCAGCTTAGAAACAGGCTCCTACAATGAGCAGTTCTTC.

This clone was recorded once. CDR3 DNA: TGTGCCAGCAGCCAAGATCCACGAGATGGCTACACCTTC. Encoded protein: CASSQDPRDGYTF. This rearrangement joins TRBV4-2 to TRBJ1-2; D not certain. CDR3 length: 13 residues. Germline V gene data show CDR1 as LGHNA and CDR2 as YNFKEQ. Trimming shortened V by 0 bases and J by 6 bases, and 8 bases separated the two germline ends.

This clone came up once. The chain couples TRBV6-5 to TRBJ2-5; TRBD2 matches 11 bases. Germline V gives CDR1 MNHEY, CDR2 SVGAGI. This CDR3 comprises 16 residues. With V trimmed by 2 bases and J by 3 bases, 5 bases remained unmatched. The CDR3 here is CASSYLTSGRKETQYF. The CDR3 DNA follows: TGTGCCAGCAGTTACCTAACTAGCGGGAGAAAAGAGACCCAGTACTTC.

The chain employs TRBV7-9 and TRBJ2-2, with 8 nucleotides matching TRBD2. The V segment lost 6 bases and the J segment 4 bases; nucleotides outside the gene matches: 7. This CDR3 is 15 amino acids long. Germline loops: CDR1 SEHNR, CDR2 FQNEAQ (reference sequence). CDR3: CASSFSGTITGELFF. CDR3 nucleotide sequence: TGTGCCAGCAGTTTTAGCGGGACGATCACCGGGGAGCTGTTTTTT. Looking up the rest from reference TRBV7-9 and TRBJ2-2 gives the full variable domain: DTGVSQNPRHKITKRGQNVTFRCDPISEHNRLYWYRQTLGQGPEFLTYFQNEAQLEKSRLLSDRFSAERPKGSFSTLEIQRTEQGDSAMYLCASSFSGTITGELFFGEGSRLTVL.